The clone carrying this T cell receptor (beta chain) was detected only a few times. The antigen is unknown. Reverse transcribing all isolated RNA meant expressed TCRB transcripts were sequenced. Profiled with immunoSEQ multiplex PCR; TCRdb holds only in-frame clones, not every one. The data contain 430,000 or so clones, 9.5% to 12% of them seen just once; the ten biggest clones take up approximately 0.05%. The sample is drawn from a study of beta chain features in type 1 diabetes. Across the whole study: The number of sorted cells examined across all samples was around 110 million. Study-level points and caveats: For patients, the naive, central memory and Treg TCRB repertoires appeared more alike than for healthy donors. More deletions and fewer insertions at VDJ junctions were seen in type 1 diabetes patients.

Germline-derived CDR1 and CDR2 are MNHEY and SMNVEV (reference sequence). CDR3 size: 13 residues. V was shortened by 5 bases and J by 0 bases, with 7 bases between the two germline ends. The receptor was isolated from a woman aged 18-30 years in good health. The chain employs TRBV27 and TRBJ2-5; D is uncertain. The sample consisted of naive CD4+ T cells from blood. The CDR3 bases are TGTGCCAGCAGTCGACAAAACCAAGAGACCCAGTACTTC. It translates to CASSRQNQETQYF.